What follows describes a single TCR beta chain. This entry is derived from a study of blood T cell repertoires in COVID-19. The CDR3 consists of 16 residues. J was trimmed by 5 bases and V by 1 base; bases with no gene match: 6. Germline assignment: CDR1 SGHVS and CDR2 FQNEAQ. Assay used: immunoSEQ multiplex PCR; TCRdb lists only in-frame clones, some missing. Here the sample spans roughly 6,400 clones, approximately 82% being singletons. Sequencing input: peripheral blood. The source of this sequence is a human donor with active COVID-19. The donor label of this sample is uncertain. The genes are TRBV7-8 and TRBJ2-1, with 9 nucleotides matching TRBD2. Here the CDR3 reads CASSLVGGGGNNEQFF. CDR3 DNA sequence: TGTGCCAGCAGCTTAGTCGGCGGGGGGGGAAACAATGAGCAGTTCTTC.